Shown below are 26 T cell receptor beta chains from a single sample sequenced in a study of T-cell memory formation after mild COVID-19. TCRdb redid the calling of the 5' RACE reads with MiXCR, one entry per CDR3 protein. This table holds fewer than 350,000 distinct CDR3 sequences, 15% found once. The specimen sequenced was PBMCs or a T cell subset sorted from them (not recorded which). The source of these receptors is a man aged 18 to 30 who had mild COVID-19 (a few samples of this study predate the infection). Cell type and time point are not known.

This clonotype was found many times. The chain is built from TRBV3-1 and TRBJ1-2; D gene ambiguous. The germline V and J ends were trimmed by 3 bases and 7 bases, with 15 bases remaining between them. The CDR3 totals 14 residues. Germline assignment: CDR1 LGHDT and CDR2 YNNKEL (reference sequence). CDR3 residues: CASSHWDPTSGYTF. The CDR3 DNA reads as TGTGCCAGCAGCCATTGGGATCCTACTAGTGGCTACACCTTC.

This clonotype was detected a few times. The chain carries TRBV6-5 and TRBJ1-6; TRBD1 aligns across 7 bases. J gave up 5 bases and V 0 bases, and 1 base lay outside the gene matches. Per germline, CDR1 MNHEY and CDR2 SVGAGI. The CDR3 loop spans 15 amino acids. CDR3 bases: TGTGCCAGCAGTTACTCGGGACAGAATAATTCACCCCTCCACTTT. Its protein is CASSYSGQNNSPLHF.

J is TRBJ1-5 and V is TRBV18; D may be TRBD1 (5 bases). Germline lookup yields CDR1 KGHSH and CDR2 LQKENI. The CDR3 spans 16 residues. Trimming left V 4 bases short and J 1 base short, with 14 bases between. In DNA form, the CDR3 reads TGTGCCAGCTCACTTTCCGTGACAGAAAGCAATCAGCCCCAGCATTTT. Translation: CASSLSVTESNQPQHF.

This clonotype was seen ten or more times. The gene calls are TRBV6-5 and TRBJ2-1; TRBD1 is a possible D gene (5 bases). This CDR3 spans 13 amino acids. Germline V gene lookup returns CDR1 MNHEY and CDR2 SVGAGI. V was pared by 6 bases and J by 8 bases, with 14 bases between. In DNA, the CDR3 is TGTGCCAGCAGCCCCCAGGGTAGCCATGAGCAGTTCTTC. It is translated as CASSPQGSHEQFF.

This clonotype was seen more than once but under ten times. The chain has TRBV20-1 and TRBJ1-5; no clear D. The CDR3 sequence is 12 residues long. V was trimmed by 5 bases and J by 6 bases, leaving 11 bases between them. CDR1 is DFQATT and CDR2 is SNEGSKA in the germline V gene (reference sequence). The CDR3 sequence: CSAVEGPQPQHF. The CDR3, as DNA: TGCAGTGCTGTGGAGGGCCCTCAGCCCCAGCATTTT.

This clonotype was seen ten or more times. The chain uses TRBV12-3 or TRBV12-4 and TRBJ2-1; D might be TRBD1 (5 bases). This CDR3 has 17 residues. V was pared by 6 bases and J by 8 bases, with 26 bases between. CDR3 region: CASSQFKGHFKADEQFF. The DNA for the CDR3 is TGTGCCAGCAGCCAGTTCAAGGGGCACTTCAAGGCGGATGAGCAGTTCTTC.

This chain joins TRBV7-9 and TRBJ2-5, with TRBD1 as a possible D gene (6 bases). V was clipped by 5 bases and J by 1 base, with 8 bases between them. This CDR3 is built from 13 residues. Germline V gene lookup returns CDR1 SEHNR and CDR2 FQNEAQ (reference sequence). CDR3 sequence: CASSTRGQETQYF. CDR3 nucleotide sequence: TGTGCCAGCAGCACCAGGGGCCAAGAGACCCAGTACTTC.

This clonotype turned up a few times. The CDR3 here is CASSPAGGPTDTQYF. The DNA for the CDR3 is TGTGCCAGCAGCCCCGCAGGCGGCCCCACAGATACGCAGTATTTT. The chain uses TRBV12-3 or TRBV12-4 and TRBJ2-3; no clear D gene. The CDR3 runs to 15 residues. Trimming removed 6 bases from V and 2 bases from J, with 15 bases in between.

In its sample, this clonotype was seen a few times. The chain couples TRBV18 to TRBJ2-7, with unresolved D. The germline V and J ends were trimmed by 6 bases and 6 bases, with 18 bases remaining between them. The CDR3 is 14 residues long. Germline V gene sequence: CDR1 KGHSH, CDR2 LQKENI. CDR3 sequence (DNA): TGTGCCAGCTCCCCCGAGAAGGAAGGACGCGAGCAGTACTTC. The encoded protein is CASSPEKEGREQYF.

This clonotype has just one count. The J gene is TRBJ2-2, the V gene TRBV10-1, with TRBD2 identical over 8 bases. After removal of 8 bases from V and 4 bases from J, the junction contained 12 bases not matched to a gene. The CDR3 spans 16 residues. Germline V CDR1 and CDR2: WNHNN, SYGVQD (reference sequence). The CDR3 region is CASPGGAGGTTGELFF. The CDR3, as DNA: TGCGCCAGCCCCGGGGGGGCGGGGGGTACCACCGGGGAGCTGTTTTTT.

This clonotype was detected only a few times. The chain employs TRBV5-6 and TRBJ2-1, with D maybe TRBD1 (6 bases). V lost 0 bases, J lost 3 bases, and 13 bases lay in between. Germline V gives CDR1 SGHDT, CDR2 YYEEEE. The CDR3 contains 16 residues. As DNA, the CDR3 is TGTGCCAGCAGCTTGGAGAGGGGGAAAATCTACAATGAGCAGTTCTTC. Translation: CASSLERGKIYNEQFF.

The CDR3 region has the DNA TGTGCCAGTAGTGCAGGGGGCGTCTACGAGCAGTACGTC. Translated, it gives CASSAGGVYEQYV. V and J are TRBV19 and TRBJ2-7, with TRBD1 identical over 8 bases. Per the germline V gene, CDR1 is LNHDA and CDR2 is SQIVND (reference sequence). The V and J ends lost 5 bases and 3 bases, in that order; junction bases with no gene match: 3. This CDR3 contains 13 residues.

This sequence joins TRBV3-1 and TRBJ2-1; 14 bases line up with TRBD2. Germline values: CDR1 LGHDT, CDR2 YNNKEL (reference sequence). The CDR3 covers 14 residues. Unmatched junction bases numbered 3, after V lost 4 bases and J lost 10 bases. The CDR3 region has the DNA TGTGCCAGCAGCCTGAGGACTAGCGGGGGGGAGCAGTTCTTC. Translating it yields CASSLRTSGGEQFF.

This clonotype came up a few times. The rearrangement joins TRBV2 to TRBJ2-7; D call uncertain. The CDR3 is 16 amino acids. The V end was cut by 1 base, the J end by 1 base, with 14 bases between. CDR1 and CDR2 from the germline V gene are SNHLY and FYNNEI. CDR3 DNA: TGTGCCAGCAGTGAAGGGCCCGGAGCGCCTTCCTACGAGCAGTACGTC. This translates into CASSEGPGAPSYEQYV.

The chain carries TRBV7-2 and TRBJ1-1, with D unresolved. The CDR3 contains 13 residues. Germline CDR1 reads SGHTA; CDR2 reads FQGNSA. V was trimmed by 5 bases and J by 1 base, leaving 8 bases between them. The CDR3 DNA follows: TGTGCCAGCAGCGCCGACCCGAACACTGAAGCTTTCTTT. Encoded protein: CASSADPNTEAFF.

In nucleotides, the CDR3 is TGTGCCACCAGCAGAGCGGCCCAGCCAAACACCGGGGAGCTGTTTTTT. Its translation is CATSRAAQPNTGELFF. The J gene is TRBJ2-2, the V gene TRBV15, with unresolved D. V lost 1 base and J 2 bases, leaving 11 bases between the germline ends. The germline CDR1 and CDR2 sequences are LNHNV and YYDKDF (reference sequence). The CDR3 extends over 16 amino acids.

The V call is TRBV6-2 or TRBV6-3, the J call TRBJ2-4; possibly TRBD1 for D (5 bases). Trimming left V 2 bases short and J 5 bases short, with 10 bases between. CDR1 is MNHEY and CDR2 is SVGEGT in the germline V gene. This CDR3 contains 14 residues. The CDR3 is CASSYEGAQNIQYF. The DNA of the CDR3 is TGTGCCAGCAGTTACGAAGGGGCTCAAAACATTCAGTACTTC.

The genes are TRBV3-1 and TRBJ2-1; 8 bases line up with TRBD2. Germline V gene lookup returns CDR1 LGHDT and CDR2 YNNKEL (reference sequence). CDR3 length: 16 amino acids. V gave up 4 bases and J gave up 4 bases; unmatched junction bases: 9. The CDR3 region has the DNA TGTGCCAGCAGCCGAGCCGGGACTAGTCGATACAATGAGCAGTTCTTC. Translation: CASSRAGTSRYNEQFF.

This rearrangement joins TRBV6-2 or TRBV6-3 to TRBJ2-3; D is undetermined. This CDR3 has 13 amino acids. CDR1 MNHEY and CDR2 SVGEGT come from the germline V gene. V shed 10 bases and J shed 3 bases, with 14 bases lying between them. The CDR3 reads CATSRTLTDTQYF. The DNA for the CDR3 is TGTGCCACCTCGCGAACCTTGACAGATACGCAGTATTTT.

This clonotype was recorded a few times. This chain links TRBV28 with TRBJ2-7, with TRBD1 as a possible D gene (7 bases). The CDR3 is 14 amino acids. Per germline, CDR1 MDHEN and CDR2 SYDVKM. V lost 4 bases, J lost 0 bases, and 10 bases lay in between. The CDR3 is CASSSQGGSYEQYF. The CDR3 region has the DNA TGTGCCAGCAGTTCCCAGGGGGGCTCCTACGAGCAGTACTTC.

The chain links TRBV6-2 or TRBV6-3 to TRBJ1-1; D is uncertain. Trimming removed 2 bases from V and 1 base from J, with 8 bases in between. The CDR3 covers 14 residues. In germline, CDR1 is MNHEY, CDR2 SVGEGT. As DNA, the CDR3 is TGTGCCAGCAGTTACACCCGACAGAACACTGAAGCTTTCTTT. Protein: CASSYTRQNTEAFF.

The CDR3 is CASKSTGFATDTQYF. CDR3 nucleotide sequence: TGCGCCAGCAAAAGTACAGGGTTCGCCACAGATACGCAGTATTTT. This chain joins TRBV5-1 and TRBJ2-3, with a possible D match to TRBD1 (6 bases). The CDR3 covers 15 residues. CDR1 is SGHRS, CDR2 YFSETQ, per germline. V gave up 6 bases and J gave up 2 bases, with 16 bases separating them.

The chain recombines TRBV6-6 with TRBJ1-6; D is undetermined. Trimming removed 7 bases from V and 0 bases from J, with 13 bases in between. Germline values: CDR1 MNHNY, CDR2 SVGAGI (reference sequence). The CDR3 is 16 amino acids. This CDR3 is CASTPTGSSYNSPLHF. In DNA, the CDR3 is TGTGCCAGCACTCCGACTGGCAGCTCCTATAATTCACCCCTCCACTTT.

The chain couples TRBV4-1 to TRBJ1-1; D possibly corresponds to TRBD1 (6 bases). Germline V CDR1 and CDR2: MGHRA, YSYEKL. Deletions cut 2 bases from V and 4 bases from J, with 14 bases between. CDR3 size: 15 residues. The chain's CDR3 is CASSQPDRLSTEAFF. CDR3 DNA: TGCGCCAGCAGCCAACCGGACAGACTGAGCACTGAAGCTTTCTTT.

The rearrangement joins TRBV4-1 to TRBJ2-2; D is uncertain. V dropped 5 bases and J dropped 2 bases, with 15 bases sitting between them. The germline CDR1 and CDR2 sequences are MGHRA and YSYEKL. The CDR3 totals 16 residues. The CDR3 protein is CASSSHLATNTGELFF. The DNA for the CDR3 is TGCGCCAGCAGCTCCCACCTGGCTACCAACACCGGGGAGCTGTTTTTT.

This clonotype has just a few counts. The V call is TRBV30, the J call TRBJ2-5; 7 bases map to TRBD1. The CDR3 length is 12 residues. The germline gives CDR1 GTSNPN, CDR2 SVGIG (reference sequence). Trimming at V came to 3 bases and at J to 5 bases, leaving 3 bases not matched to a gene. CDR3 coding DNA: TGTGCCTGGAGCGAACAGGGGGAGACCCAGTACTTC. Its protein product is CAWSEQGETQYF.